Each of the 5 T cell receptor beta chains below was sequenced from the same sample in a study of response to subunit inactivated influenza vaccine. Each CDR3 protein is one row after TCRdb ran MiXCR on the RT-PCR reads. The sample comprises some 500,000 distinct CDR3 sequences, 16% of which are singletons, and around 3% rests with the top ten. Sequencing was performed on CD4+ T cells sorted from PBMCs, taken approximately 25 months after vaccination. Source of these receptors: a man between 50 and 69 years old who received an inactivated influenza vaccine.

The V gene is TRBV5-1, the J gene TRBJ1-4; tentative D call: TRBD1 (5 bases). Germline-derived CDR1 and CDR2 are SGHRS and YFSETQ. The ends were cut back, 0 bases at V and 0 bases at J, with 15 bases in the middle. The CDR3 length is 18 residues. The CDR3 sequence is CASSLAVRAFATNEKLFF. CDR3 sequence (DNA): TGCGCCAGCAGCTTGGCCGTCAGGGCCTTTGCAACTAATGAAAAACTGTTTTTT.

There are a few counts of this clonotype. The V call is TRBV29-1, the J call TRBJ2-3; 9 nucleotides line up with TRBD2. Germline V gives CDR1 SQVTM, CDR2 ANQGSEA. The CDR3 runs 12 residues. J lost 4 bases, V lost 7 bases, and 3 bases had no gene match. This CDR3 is CSGRLAADTQYF. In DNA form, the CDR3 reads TGCAGCGGCCGACTAGCGGCAGATACGCAGTATTTT.

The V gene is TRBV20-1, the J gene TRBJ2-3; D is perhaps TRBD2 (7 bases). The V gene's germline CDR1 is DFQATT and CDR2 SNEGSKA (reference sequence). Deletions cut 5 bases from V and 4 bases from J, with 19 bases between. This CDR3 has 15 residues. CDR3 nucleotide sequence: TGCAGTGCTCTACGGGGGGCCAGGCGGGCAGATACGCAGTATTTT. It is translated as CSALRGARRADTQYF.

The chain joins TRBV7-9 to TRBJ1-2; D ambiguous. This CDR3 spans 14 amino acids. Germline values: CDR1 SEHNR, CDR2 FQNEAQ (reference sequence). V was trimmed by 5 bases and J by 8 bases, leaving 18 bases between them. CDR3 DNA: TGTGCCAGCAGCCCGACGGTCCCCTTTAAAGGCTACACCTTC. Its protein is CASSPTVPFKGYTF. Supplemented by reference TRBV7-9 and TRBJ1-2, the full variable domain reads DTGVSQNPRHKITKRGQNVTFRCDPISEHNRLYWYRQTLGQGPEFLTYFQNEAQLEKSRLLSDRFSAERPKGSFSTLEIQRTEQGDSAMYLCASSPTVPFKGYTFGSGTRLTVV.

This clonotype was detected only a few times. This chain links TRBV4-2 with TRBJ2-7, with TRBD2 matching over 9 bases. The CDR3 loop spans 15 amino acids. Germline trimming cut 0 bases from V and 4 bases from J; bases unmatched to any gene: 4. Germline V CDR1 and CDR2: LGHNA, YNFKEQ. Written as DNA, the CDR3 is TGTGCCAGCAGCCAAGATAGCGGGAGTAGGTACGAGCAGTACTTC. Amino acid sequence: CASSQDSGSRYEQYF.